This TCR beta chain was identified in a study of blood T cell repertoires in COVID-19. Study at large: Spain, Italy and the United States supplied samples that represented acute and convalescent COVID-19. PBMCs, B-cell-depleted T cells, or T cells provided the cDNA or gDNA that made up the material.

Researchers sorted participants into cohorts using their self-reported clinical history. Recovered Cohort 3 donors showed two negative PCRs, clearance, or symptom resolution. The CDR3 has 15 amino acids. Germline V gene data show CDR1 as SNHLY and CDR2 as FYNNEI. Trimming took off 7 bases at V and 0 bases at J, with 12 bases between the two ends. Repertoires were generated with immunoSEQ multiplex PCR, while TCRdb's copy carries only in-frame clones and drops some. The table shows about 280,000 clones, with roughly 85% occurring only once. Sequences were obtained from PBMCs or T cells enriched from blood (not recorded which). The TCR sequence derives from a woman aged 45-65 years who had recovered from COVID-19. V and J are TRBV2 and TRBJ2-2; no clear D gene. The CDR3 protein is CASKARGTNTGELFF. In DNA form, the CDR3 reads TGTGCCAGCAAAGCCCGCGGAACGAACACCGGGGAGCTGTTTTTT.